This T cell receptor beta chain was sequenced for a study of T-cell reconstitution after alpha-beta-depleted transplantation in children (dated by TCRdb to the mid-2010s). Background for the entire study: Using TCR repertoire profiling, the study quantitatively followed how T-cell immune reconstitution unfolded in children after TCRalphabeta/CD19-depleted allogeneic hematopoietic cell transplantation.

The treatment or condition label here, explained by the study, means: allogeneic hematopoietic cell transplantation with graft depleted of TCRalphabeta T cells and CD19 B cells. TCRalphabeta/CD19-depleted allogeneic hematopoietic cell grafts were given to the transplant recipients, all of whom were children. General conclusions and limits of the study: The frequencies of hyperexpanded clones fell over the following months, and after one year, T-cell counts and TCRbeta diversity were mostly attributed to newly produced T cells. Apparently early alphabetaT-cell count recovery about two months after transplant reportedly relied on only several hundred rapidly expanded clones derived from non-depleted graft cells. In some patients, the high TCRbeta diversity seen at day 60 was put down to recipient T cells and intrathymic progenitors that had survived conditioning.

The library was produced with PCR. The reads were generated on an Illumina HiSeq 2500. TCR library preparation used molecular barcoding, with unique molecular identifiers applied to normalize quantification of the TCRbeta repertoire. Through fastp at Q25 and MiXCR, TCRdb rebuilt clones from the public reads, retaining in-frame beta chains. Rows merge per CDR3 protein into single entries with the most common DNA and genes. Counted in this sample were 440,000 or so distinct CDR3 sequences; around two fifths of them appeared once. The ten top clones hold 25% to 30% of the sample. Turning to this clonotype: Its specific antigen is unknown. Per-base quality was not reported, and no clone a single base away is much larger than it.

The CDR3 runs 17 amino acids, cysteine and phenylalanine included. The sequence is cut down to CDR3 DNA, 51 bases in frame from base 1. V loses 5 bases at its end and J loses 2 bases; junction bases beyond the gene matches: 11. As encoded in the germline V gene (reference sequence), CDR1 is SEHNR while CDR2 is FQNEAQ. The rearrangement combines TRBV7-9 with TRBJ2-7; TRBD2 matches 11 bases in the middle. The source material was PBMCs, sampled before TCRalphabeta/CD19-depleted stem cell transplant. The source of this sequence is a girl aged 2-15 years with aplastic anemia, due to receive a stem cell transplant. The nucleotide sequence reads TGTGCCAGCAGCCCAAGGAAACTAGCGGGAGTTCCCTACGAGCAGTACTTC. Translated, it reads CASSPRKLAGVPYEQYF.